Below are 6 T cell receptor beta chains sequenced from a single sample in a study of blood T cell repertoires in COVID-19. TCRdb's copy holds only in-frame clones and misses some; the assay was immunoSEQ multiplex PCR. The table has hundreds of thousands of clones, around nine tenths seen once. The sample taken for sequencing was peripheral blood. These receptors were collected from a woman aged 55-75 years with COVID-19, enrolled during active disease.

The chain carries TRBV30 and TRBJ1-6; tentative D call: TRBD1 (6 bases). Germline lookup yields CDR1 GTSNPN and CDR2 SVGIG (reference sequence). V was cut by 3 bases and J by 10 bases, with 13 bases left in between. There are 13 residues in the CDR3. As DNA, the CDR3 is TGTGCCTGGAGCCCGGACAGTCGATCACCCCTCCACTTT. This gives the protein CAWSPDSRSPLHF.

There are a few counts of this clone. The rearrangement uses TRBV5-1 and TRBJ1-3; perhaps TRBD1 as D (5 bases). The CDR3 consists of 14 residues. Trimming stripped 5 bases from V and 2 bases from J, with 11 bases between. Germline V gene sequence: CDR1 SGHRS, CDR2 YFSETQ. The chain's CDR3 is CASSFGGAGNTIYF. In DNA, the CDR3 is TGCGCCAGCAGTTTCGGGGGAGCTGGAAACACCATATATTTT.

In nucleotides, the CDR3 is TGTGCCAGTAGTATGGGACGGGGGGGACACCTCACAGATACGCAGTATTTT. Translated: CASSMGRGGHLTDTQYF. The chain combines TRBV19 with TRBJ2-3; TRBD2 matches 8 bases. With 3 bases clipped from V and 2 bases from J, the junction kept 10 bases outside the gene matches. The CDR3 length is 17 residues. The germline gives CDR1 LNHDA, CDR2 SQIVND (reference sequence).

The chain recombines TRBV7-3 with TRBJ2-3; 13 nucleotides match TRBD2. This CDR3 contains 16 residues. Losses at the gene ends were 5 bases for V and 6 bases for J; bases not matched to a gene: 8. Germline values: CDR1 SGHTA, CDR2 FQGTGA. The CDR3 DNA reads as TGTGCCAGCAGCCTCAGACTAGCGGGGGGTAGCGATACGCAGTATTTT. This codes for CASSLRLAGGSDTQYF.

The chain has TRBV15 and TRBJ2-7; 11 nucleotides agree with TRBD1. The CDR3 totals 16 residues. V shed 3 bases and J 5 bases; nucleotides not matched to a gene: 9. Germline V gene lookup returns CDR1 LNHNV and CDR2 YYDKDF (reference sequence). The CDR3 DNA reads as TGTGCCACCAGCAGCACCGGAGGGACAGGGGGAAACGAGCAGTACTTC. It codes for CATSSTGGTGGNEQYF.

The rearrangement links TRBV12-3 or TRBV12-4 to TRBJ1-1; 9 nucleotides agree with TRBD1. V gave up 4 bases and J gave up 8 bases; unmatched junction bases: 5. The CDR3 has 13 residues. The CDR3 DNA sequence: TGTGCCAGCAGTTCGACCGGGACAGGGGAAGCTTTCTTT. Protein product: CASSSTGTGEAFF.